Shown below are 21 T cell receptor beta chains from a single sample sequenced in a study of cytomegalovirus exposure and HLA in healthy donors. PCR used 60 Vbeta primers and 13 Jbeta primers. Repertoires were generated with immunoSEQ multiplex PCR, while TCRdb's copy carries only in-frame clones and drops some. The table records some 150,000 clones, 79% of them present only once. The sequencing input was PBMCs. These receptors all stem from a woman aged 40 to 49 in good health and CMV-seropositive.

J is TRBJ2-2 and V is TRBV5-4; 13 bases match TRBD2. Germline V CDR1 and CDR2: SGHNT, YYREEE (reference sequence). Unmatched junction bases numbered 4, after V lost 5 bases and J lost 0 bases. This CDR3 comprises 17 residues. CDR3 sequence: CASRLTSGGPNTGELFF. The CDR3, as DNA: TGTGCCAGCAGGCTGACTAGCGGGGGGCCGAACACCGGGGAGCTGTTTTTT.

As for this clone: Different DNA sequences within this sample yield the same CDR3. CDR3 amino acids: CSASDRNGYTF. The CDR3 nucleotides read TGCAGTGCTTCAGACAGGAATGGCTACACCTTC. The rearrangement links TRBV20-1 to TRBJ1-2; weak D call: TRBD1 (6 bases). The germline V gene has CDR1 DFQATT and CDR2 SNEGSKA (reference sequence). The CDR3 totals 11 residues. V was trimmed by 5 bases and J by 6 bases, leaving 10 bases between them.

This sequence joins TRBV5-1 and TRBJ1-3, with D unclear. The CDR3 is 16 residues long. Germline CDR1 and CDR2: SGHRS and YFSETQ. V lost 0 bases to trimming and J lost 3 bases, with 13 bases between them. CDR3 sequence: CASSLDAPSFGNTIYF. The CDR3 DNA sequence: TGCGCCAGCAGCTTGGACGCACCGAGCTTTGGAAACACCATATATTTT. Looking up the rest from reference TRBV5-1 and TRBJ1-3 gives the full variable domain: KAGVTQTPRYLIKTRGQQVTLSCSPISGHRSVSWYQQTPGQGLQFLFEYFSETQRNKGNFPGRFSGRQFSNSRSEMNVSTLELGDSALYLCASSLDAPSFGNTIYFGEGSWLTVV.

The V and J genes are TRBV2 and TRBJ1-1; tentative D call: TRBD1 (5 bases). Germline CDR1 and CDR2: SNHLY and FYNNEI. V lost 2 bases and J lost 11, with 12 bases in between. This CDR3 has 12 amino acids. CDR3 sequence: CASSEYQDTAFF. The CDR3 DNA follows: TGTGCCAGCAGTGAATACCAGGACACGGCTTTCTTT.

This rearrangement joins TRBV18 to TRBJ1-4; no clear D. The CDR3 contains 12 residues. CDR1 and CDR2 (germline): KGHSH, LQKENI. V was pared by 3 bases and J by 7 bases, with 6 bases between. The CDR3 nucleotides read TGTGCCAGCTCACCGACACGTGAAAAACTGTTTTTT. Amino acids: CASSPTREKLFF. Full variable domain (remainder filled in from reference TRBV18 and TRBJ1-4): NAGVMQNPRHLVRRRGQEARLRCSPMKGHSHVYWYRQLPEEGLKFMVYLQKENIIDESGMPKERFSAEFPKEGPSILRIQQVVRGDSAAYFCASSPTREKLFFGSGTQLSVL.

The chain carries TRBV27 and TRBJ1-2, with a weak D call TRBD1 (5 bases). This CDR3 has 16 residues. The germline gives CDR1 MNHEY, CDR2 SMNVEV (reference sequence). Trimming removed 6 bases at V and 4 bases at J, with 21 bases between. CDR3 residues: CASSPRRDRDLYGYTF. The CDR3 nucleotides read TGTGCCAGCAGCCCCCGCCGCGACAGAGACCTCTATGGCTACACCTTC.

V gene TRBV28 combines with J gene TRBJ1-1; D is unresolved. This CDR3 comprises 12 residues. V lost 6 bases, J lost 8 bases, and 13 bases lay in between. Germline V CDR1 and CDR2: MDHEN, SYDVKM. The CDR3 spells CASRQLNLEAFF. DNA of the CDR3: TGTGCCAGCAGGCAATTGAACTTGGAAGCTTTCTTT.

This clone has more than one count but fewer than ten. V and J are TRBV6-5 and TRBJ2-7; maybe TRBD1 (5 bases). This CDR3 is 14 amino acids long. Trimming pared 5 bases from V and 5 bases from J, leaving 16 bases between. Germline V gene lookup returns CDR1 MNHEY and CDR2 SVGAGI. Here the CDR3 reads CASSPPNRYHEQYF. The CDR3 DNA reads as TGTGCCAGCAGTCCCCCAAACAGGTACCACGAGCAGTACTTC.

J is TRBJ1-6 and V is TRBV6-6, with TRBD1 identical over 8 bases. CDR1 is MNHNY, CDR2 SVGAGI, per germline (reference sequence). Trimming at V came to 5 bases and at J to 7 bases, leaving 7 bases not matched to a gene. This CDR3 contains 15 residues. CDR3 sequence: CASSDGQGVNSPLHF. DNA for the CDR3: TGTGCCAGCAGTGACGGACAGGGAGTAAATTCACCCCTCCACTTT.

The rearrangement links TRBV6-1 to TRBJ1-6, with D possibly matching TRBD1 (5 bases). The CDR3 runs to 17 residues. The V and J ends lost 1 base and 0 bases respectively, with 10 bases between them. The germline CDR1 and CDR2 sequences are MNHNS and SASEGT. CDR3 protein: CASSEVRGSSYNSPLHF. CDR3 sequence (DNA): TGTGCCAGCAGTGAAGTCCGGGGGAGCTCCTATAATTCACCCCTCCACTTT.

The rearrangement uses TRBV7-6 and TRBJ2-5, with 8 bases identical to TRBD2. Germline CDR1 SGHVS, CDR2 FNYEAQ. The length of the CDR3 is 14 residues. V was clipped by 8 bases and J by 5 bases; unmatched bases: 10. CDR3: CASRSGGLAETQYF. CDR3 sequence (DNA): TGTGCCAGCCGGAGCGGGGGCCTGGCGGAGACCCAGTACTTC.

V is TRBV27 and J is TRBJ1-1; the D is unclear. V was cut by 5 bases and J by 3 bases, with 19 bases left in between. This CDR3 comprises 16 residues. In germline, CDR1 is MNHEY, CDR2 SMNVEV (reference sequence). CDR3 protein: CASSPPPGSGDTEAFF. In DNA, the CDR3 is TGTGCCAGCAGTCCGCCCCCAGGCTCCGGGGACACTGAAGCTTTCTTT.

This clone showed up just a few times. This sequence joins TRBV5-6 and TRBJ1-6; maybe TRBD1 (6 bases). With 0 bases removed from V and 3 bases from J, the gap between germline ends came to 7 bases. Per the germline V gene, CDR1 is SGHDT and CDR2 is YYEEEE. There are 15 residues in the CDR3. CDR3 sequence reads: CASSLDRVYNSPLHF. The CDR3 coding sequence is TGTGCCAGCAGCTTGGACAGGGTCTATAATTCACCCCTCCACTTT. The full variable domain, with the rest looked up from reference TRBV5-6 and TRBJ1-6, is DAGVTQSPTHLIKTRGQQVTLRCSPKSGHDTVSWYQQALGQGPQFIFQYYEEEERQRGNFPDRFSGHQFPNYSSELNVNALLLGDSALYLCASSLDRVYNSPLHFGNGTRLTVT.

This clone was detected only once. This chain connects TRBV11-2 to TRBJ2-3; tentatively, D is TRBD2 (6 bases). The V gene lost 10 bases and the J gene lost 2 bases, with 16 bases spanning the gap. CDR3 length: 14 residues. Germline loops: CDR1 SGHAT, CDR2 FQNNGV. CDR3 sequence: CATRSGLSTDTQYF. In DNA, the CDR3 is TGTGCCACCCGATCGGGACTCTCCACAGATACGCAGTATTTT.

This chain uses TRBV6-1 with TRBJ1-5, with 10 bases aligning to TRBD1. With V trimmed by 7 bases and J by 6 bases, 6 bases remained unmatched. Germline V gene data show CDR1 as MNHNS and CDR2 as SASEGT. The CDR3 is 14 amino acids. The chain's CDR3 is CASTPGTGVQPQHF. For the CDR3, the DNA is TGTGCCAGCACTCCCGGGACAGGGGTTCAGCCCCAGCATTTT.

The chain joins TRBV18 to TRBJ2-2; D not resolved. Deletions cut 0 bases from V and 4 bases from J, with 6 bases between. The CDR3 is made up of 14 amino acids. Germline values: CDR1 KGHSH, CDR2 LQKENI. CDR3 in DNA: TGTGCCAGCTCACCACCGGCTGGCACCGGGGAGCTGTTTTTT. This gives the protein CASSPPAGTGELFF. The variable domain in full, completed from reference TRBV18 and TRBJ2-2, reads NAGVMQNPRHLVRRRGQEARLRCSPMKGHSHVYWYRQLPEEGLKFMVYLQKENIIDESGMPKERFSAEFPKEGPSILRIQQVVRGDSAAYFCASSPPAGTGELFFGEGSRLTVL.

V usage is TRBV19 and J usage is TRBJ2-7; TRBD2 is a possible D gene (5 bases). Germline lookup yields CDR1 LNHDA and CDR2 SQIVND (reference sequence). Trimming shortened V by 6 bases and J by 4 bases, and 13 bases separated the two germline ends. This CDR3 spans 13 amino acids. DNA for the CDR3: TGTGCCAGTAGCTTGGGTACGGGATACGAGCAGTACTTC. It is translated as CASSLGTGYEQYF.

The chain couples TRBV7-5 to TRBJ2-7; TRBD1 is the table's D call, not checked against the DNA. TRBV7-5 is listed as a pseudogene. The CDR3 sequence is 14 residues long. The CDR3, as DNA: TGTGTCAGAAGCTTAAGGACAAAATACTACGAGCAGTACTTC. Translating it yields CVRSLRTKYYEQYF.

The rearrangement joins TRBV9 to TRBJ2-6, with 7 bases fitting TRBD1. CDR1 and CDR2 from the germline V gene are SGDLS and YYNGEE. The J segment lost 0 bases and the V segment lost 4 bases, leaving 4 bases of the junction unmatched. The CDR3 has 16 amino acids. The DNA of the CDR3 is TGTGCCAGCAGCTCAGGACAGGTCTCTGGGGCCAACGTCCTGACTTTC. It is translated as CASSSGQVSGANVLTF.

The V and J genes are TRBV9 and TRBJ2-5; D ambiguous. The J call may be faulty, since TRBJ2-7 better matches the DNA end. The CDR3 contains 16 residues. Looked up from germline, CDR1 is SGDLS and CDR2 is YYNGEE. The CDR3 DNA sequence: TGTGCCAGCAGCGTAGCTGGCCAGGCCTCCTCCTACGAGCAGTACTTC. Amino acid sequence: CASSVAGQASSYEQYF.

The rearrangement uses TRBV6-5 and TRBJ2-1; D gene uncertain. The CDR3 extends over 15 amino acids. V lost 8 bases and J 2 bases, leaving 16 bases between the germline ends. The germline V gene encodes CDR1 MNHEY and CDR2 SVGAGI. The CDR3 coding sequence is TGTGCCAGCCGACTGACTTCGACTGCCTACAATGAGCAGTTCTTC. Amino acid sequence: CASRLTSTAYNEQFF.